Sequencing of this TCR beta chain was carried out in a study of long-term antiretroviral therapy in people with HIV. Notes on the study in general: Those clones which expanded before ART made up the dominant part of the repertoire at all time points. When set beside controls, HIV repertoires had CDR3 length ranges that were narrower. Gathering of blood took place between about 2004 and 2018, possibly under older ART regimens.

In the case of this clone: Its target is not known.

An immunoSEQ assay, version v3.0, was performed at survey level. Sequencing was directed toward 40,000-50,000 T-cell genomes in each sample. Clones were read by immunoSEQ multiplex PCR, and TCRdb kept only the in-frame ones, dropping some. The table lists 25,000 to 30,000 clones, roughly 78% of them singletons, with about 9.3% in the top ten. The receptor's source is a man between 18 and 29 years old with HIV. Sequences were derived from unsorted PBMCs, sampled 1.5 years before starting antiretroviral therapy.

CDR3 DNA: TGTGCCTGGAGTACAGGAGCTCATCAGCCCCAGCATTTT. Translating gives CAWSTGAHQPQHF. The V and J genes are TRBV30 and TRBJ1-5; weak D call: TRBD1 (5 bases). The length of the CDR3 is 13 residues. The germline V gene has CDR1 GTSNPN and CDR2 SVGIG (reference sequence). V gave up 2 bases and J gave up 5 bases, with 10 bases separating them. Looking up the rest from reference TRBV30 and TRBJ1-5 gives the full variable domain: SQTIHQWPATLVQPVGSPLSLECTVEGTSNPNLYWYRQAAGRGLQLLFYSVGIGQISSEVPQNLSASRPQDRQFILSSKKLLLSDSGFYLCAWSTGAHQPQHFGDGTRLSIL.